The 9 T cell receptor beta chains presented below share a single source sample, sequenced in a study of control samples from healthy donors and cancer patients. Sequencing was performed with immunoSEQ multiplex PCR; in TCRdb, only in-frame clones are kept and a portion is missing. The repertoire holds roughly 180,000 clones, with 75% to 95% as singletons. The sample was blood. Receptors originate from a middle-aged woman in good health.

V usage is TRBV5-5 and J usage is TRBJ1-1, with D tentatively TRBD1 (6 bases). Germline CDR1 is SGHKS and CDR2 is YYEKEE (reference sequence). V lost 4 bases and J lost 3, with 13 bases in between. There are 14 residues in the CDR3. Here the CDR3 DNA reads TGTGCCAGCAGCCCCGGGGGGGCGGACACTGAAGCTTTCTTT. Translation: CASSPGGADTEAFF.

This clone was picked up a small number of times. The chain is built from TRBV4-1 and TRBJ2-7, with TRBD1 as a possible D gene (5 bases). Trimming took 6 bases from V and 0 from J, leaving 12 bases between them. This CDR3 has 14 residues. Per germline, CDR1 MGHRA and CDR2 YSYEKL. CDR3 DNA sequence: TGCGCCAGCAGTATGACAGATCTCTCCTACGAGCAGTACTTC. Amino acids: CASSMTDLSYEQYF.

This clone was observed a single time. V usage is TRBV5-1 and J usage is TRBJ1-4, with 8 bases lining up with TRBD1. CDR3 length: 14 amino acids. Trimming took 1 base from V and 5 from J; bases not matched to a gene: 1. Germline-derived CDR1 and CDR2 are SGHRS and YFSETQ. CDR3 in amino acids: CASSLRTGNEKLFF. The CDR3 nucleotides are TGCGCCAGCAGCTTGCGGACAGGGAATGAAAAACTGTTTTTT. Full variable domain (remainder filled in from reference TRBV5-1 and TRBJ1-4): KAGVTQTPRYLIKTRGQQVTLSCSPISGHRSVSWYQQTPGQGLQFLFEYFSETQRNKGNFPGRFSGRQFSNSRSEMNVSTLELGDSALYLCASSLRTGNEKLFFGSGTQLSVL.

V usage is TRBV7-2 and J usage is TRBJ1-2, with D perhaps TRBD1 (6 bases). The V end lost 3 bases, the J end lost 6 bases, and 23 bases lay between the germline ends. The CDR3 runs 17 residues. Germline values: CDR1 SGHTA, CDR2 FQGNSA. The CDR3 spells CASSFPLITGFYDGYTF. Written as DNA, the CDR3 is TGTGCCAGCAGCTTCCCATTAATCACAGGGTTCTATGATGGCTACACCTTC.

This clone turned up a few times. The rearrangement uses TRBV3-1 (or the pseudogene TRBV3-2) and TRBJ1-6; the D is unclear. The CDR3 has 14 residues. Germline CDR1 and CDR2: LGHDT and YNNKEL (reference sequence). Deletions cut 2 bases from V and 5 bases from J, with 7 bases between. Written as DNA, the CDR3 is TGTGCCAGCAGCCAATCGATTGATAATTCACCCCTCCACTTT. This encodes CASSQSIDNSPLHF.

This chain joins TRBV6-2 or TRBV6-3 and TRBJ2-2; the match to TRBD2 covers 12 bases. The junction had 11 bases not matched to a gene; V was cut back by 5 bases and J by 7 bases. CDR3 length equals 17 residues. Germline CDR1 MNHEY, CDR2 SVGEGT. The CDR3 sequence: CASSPYLTSGGFGELFF. The DNA of the CDR3 is TGTGCCAGCAGTCCCTACTTGACTAGCGGGGGATTCGGGGAGCTGTTTTTT.

The sample holds one count of this clone. This chain connects TRBV6-5 to TRBJ1-1, with D unresolved. The germline V gene encodes CDR1 MNHEY and CDR2 SVGAGI. The CDR3 is 11 amino acids. The V gene lost 10 bases and the J gene lost 0 bases, with 6 bases spanning the gap. Here the CDR3 reads CATRMNTEAFF. Here the CDR3 DNA reads TGTGCCACCCGTATGAACACTGAAGCTTTCTTT.

This rearrangement joins TRBV19 to TRBJ1-5, with D unclear. This CDR3 comprises 12 residues. CDR1 and CDR2 from the germline V gene are LNHDA and SQIVND (reference sequence). V was pared by 6 bases and J by 7 bases, with 10 bases between. The CDR3 here is CASRTWRQPQHF. In nucleotides, the CDR3 is TGTGCCAGTAGAACCTGGCGGCAGCCCCAGCATTTT.

CDR3 DNA sequence: TGCAGTGCTAGTACCGGGGGGGTGTCCTATGGCTACACCTTC. Amino acid sequence: CSASTGGVSYGYTF. The genes are TRBV20-1 and TRBJ1-2; possibly TRBD1 for D (5 bases). The CDR3 length is 14 residues. V lost 3 bases to trimming and J lost 4 bases, with 15 bases between them. Germline values: CDR1 DFQATT, CDR2 SNEGSKA (reference sequence).